One sample yielded the 27 T cell receptor beta chains listed below, sequenced in a study of T-cell reconstitution after alpha-beta-depleted transplantation in children. It was with unique molecular identifiers that the TCRbeta library was prepared. TCRdb processed the PCR reads anew with MiXCR; each CDR3 protein has one entry. The sample lists 450,000 to 600,000 distinct CDR3 sequences, approximately 30% occurring once. Sequences were derived from PBMCs from the stem cell graft donor, sampled from the stem cell graft. The source of these receptors is a human donor who donated a stem cell graft to a child with aplastic anemia.

This clonotype was recorded at least ten times. The V and J genes are TRBV20-1 and TRBJ1-1; D gene uncertain. Trimming took off 5 bases at V and 0 bases at J, with 7 bases between the two ends. Germline V gives CDR1 DFQATT, CDR2 SNEGSKA (reference sequence). The CDR3 extends over 12 amino acids. The DNA of the CDR3 is TGCAGTGCTGGACGGCTGAACACTGAAGCTTTCTTT. Protein product: CSAGRLNTEAFF.

There are a few counts of this clonotype. J is TRBJ1-2 and V is TRBV20-1; D unclear. The CDR3 runs to 16 residues. Between the trimmed V and J ends, which lost 0 bases and 2 bases, there was a span of 16 bases. Per germline, CDR1 DFQATT and CDR2 SNEGSKA (reference sequence). The CDR3 protein is CSARDFGRAGNYGYTF. In DNA, the CDR3 is TGCAGTGCTAGAGATTTCGGACGGGCGGGGAACTATGGCTACACCTTC.

The chain couples TRBV28 to TRBJ1-4; 8 bases align to TRBD1. Germline V CDR1 and CDR2: MDHEN, SYDVKM. This CDR3 contains 14 residues. The V gene end was trimmed by 6 bases and the J gene end by 11 bases; junction bases not matched to a gene: 11. The CDR3 reads CASRVTGGNTKLFF. The CDR3 bases are TGTGCCAGCAGGGTAACAGGGGGTAATACGAAACTGTTTTTT.

CDR3 in DNA: TGCAGCGTGGCGTTCTTGGGGGAAGGTTCCGAGCAGTACTTC. Translating it yields CSVAFLGEGSEQYF. V gene TRBV29-1 combines with J gene TRBJ2-7, with D perhaps assigned TRBD1 or TRBD2 (5 bases each). Germline assignment: CDR1 SQVTM and CDR2 ANQGSEA. The CDR3 sequence is 14 residues long. V lost 6 bases, J lost 6 bases, and 21 bases lay in between.

A few counts support this clonotype. CDR3 residues: CASSLQGRNGYTF. CDR3 in DNA: TGTGCCAGCAGTTTACAGGGACGGAATGGCTACACCTTC. This chain uses TRBV27 with TRBJ1-2; possibly TRBD1 for D (5 bases). The V gene's germline CDR1 is MNHEY and CDR2 SMNVEV (reference sequence). V dropped 2 bases and J dropped 6 bases, with 10 bases sitting between them. The CDR3 contains 13 residues.

This chain joins TRBV7-2 and TRBJ2-1; 11 bases fit TRBD2. The germline V gene has CDR1 SGHTA and CDR2 FQGNSA. This CDR3 region has 16 residues. V dropped 1 base and J dropped 5; count of bases not matched to a gene: 4. The CDR3 bases are TGTGCCAGCAGCTTAGAAACTAGCGGGAGACACAATGAGCAGTTCTTC. Translating gives CASSLETSGRHNEQFF.

The genes are TRBV9 and TRBJ1-2; 7 bases are shared with TRBD1. The V gene's germline CDR1 is SGDLS and CDR2 YYNGEE. Trimming at V came to 3 bases and at J to 4 bases, leaving 15 bases not matched to a gene. The CDR3 is 17 residues long. CDR3 sequence: CASSDRGESGRGYGYTF. CDR3 in DNA: TGTGCCAGCAGCGACAGGGGCGAGTCCGGGAGGGGCTATGGCTACACCTTC.

This chain links TRBV7-2 with TRBJ2-5; TRBD2 matches at 7 bases. J was trimmed by 1 base and V by 5 bases; bases with no gene match: 10. Germline lookup yields CDR1 SGHTA and CDR2 FQGNSA. The CDR3 is 16 residues long. Here the CDR3 reads CASSLMPGGIQETQYF. DNA for the CDR3: TGTGCCAGCAGCCTAATGCCGGGAGGCATCCAAGAGACCCAGTACTTC.

V and J are TRBV4-3 and TRBJ1-1; D is perhaps TRBD1 (5 bases). Germline lookup yields CDR1 LGHNA and CDR2 YSLEER. CDR3 size: 13 residues. Trimming pared 0 bases from V and 7 bases from J, leaving 9 bases between. The CDR3 is CASSQDRDDEAFF. The DNA for the CDR3 is TGCGCCAGCAGCCAAGATCGGGACGATGAAGCTTTCTTT.

V is TRBV10-3 and J is TRBJ2-3; 7 bases line up with TRBD2. CDR3 length equals 14 residues. Germline CDR1 ENHRY, CDR2 SYGVKD. Trimming removed 4 bases from V and 4 bases from J; junction bases left unmatched: 5. The CDR3 region has the DNA TGTGCCATCAGTGGCGGGAGAGGGCCAGATACGCAGTATTTT. Protein sequence: CAISGGRGPDTQYF.

The chain couples TRBV29-1 to TRBJ2-1, with 7 bases that match TRBD2. With 4 bases clipped from V and 6 bases from J, the junction kept 9 bases outside the gene matches. Germline CDR1 reads SQVTM; CDR2 reads ANQGSEA. The CDR3 has 14 residues. The CDR3 region has the DNA TGCAGCGTTGGTAGAGGGCCGGGGGGCAATGAGCAGTTCTTC. This encodes CSVGRGPGGNEQFF.

CDR3 in amino acids: CASSQGYGNTGELFF. The CDR3 DNA follows: TGTGCCAGCAGCCAGGGGTACGGGAACACCGGGGAGCTGTTTTTT. The chain uses TRBV7-9 and TRBJ2-2; a possible D gene is TRBD1 (6 bases). The V end was cut by 5 bases, the J end by 1 base, with 11 bases between. From germline, CDR1 is SEHNR and CDR2 FQNEAQ (reference sequence). The CDR3 sequence is 15 residues long.

The gene calls are TRBV5-1 and TRBJ2-1; tentatively, D is TRBD1 (5 bases). Trimming took 5 bases from V and 0 from J, leaving 9 bases between them. The germline gives CDR1 SGHRS, CDR2 YFSETQ. The CDR3 is 14 residues long. The DNA for the CDR3 is TGCGCCAGCAGGAGGACAACCTCCTACAATGAGCAGTTCTTC. This gives the protein CASRRTTSYNEQFF.

Remarks on this clonotype: A read error may account for a junction end that differs from germline. The gene calls are TRBV5-5 and TRBJ1-4, with 8 positions matching TRBD1. Germline loops: CDR1 SGHKS, CDR2 YYEKEE (reference sequence). The CDR3 loop spans 14 amino acids. DNA of the CDR3: TGTGCCAGCAGCCTCGACGGACAGGGAGAGAATGGTATTTGG. Protein sequence: CASSLDGQGENGIW.

The genes are TRBV6-2 or TRBV6-3 and TRBJ2-2, with 7 bases that match TRBD2. The V segment lost 7 bases and the J segment 2 bases; nucleotides outside the gene matches: 4. Germline V gene lookup returns CDR1 MNHEY and CDR2 SVGEGT. The CDR3 extends over 14 amino acids. The CDR3 loop reads CASTPSGNTGELFF. The CDR3 DNA reads as TGTGCCAGCACCCCTAGCGGCAACACCGGGGAGCTGTTTTTT.

The V and J genes are TRBV20-1 and TRBJ1-4; the D is unclear. This CDR3 region has 13 residues. Germline CDR1 and CDR2: DFQATT and SNEGSKA (reference sequence). CDR3 coding DNA: TGCAGCTGGGCCCAAACAACTAATGAAAAACTGTTTTTT. Protein sequence: CSWAQTTNEKLFF.

The gene calls are TRBV29-1 and TRBJ2-1; 7 nucleotides agree with TRBD2. From germline, CDR1 is SQVTM and CDR2 ANQGSEA. V trimming: 3 bases; J trimming: 5 bases; junction bases outside the gene matches: 7. This CDR3 comprises 14 residues. CDR3 sequence reads: CSVDTSGMNNEQFF. The CDR3 coding sequence is TGCAGCGTTGACACCAGCGGGATGAACAATGAGCAGTTCTTC.

This clonotype was counted between two and nine times. V usage is TRBV20-1 and J usage is TRBJ2-7, with 10 bases identical to TRBD2. V was pared by 3 bases and J by 7 bases, with 9 bases of the junction left unmatched. Germline CDR1 is DFQATT and CDR2 is SNEGSKA (reference sequence). The CDR3 covers 14 residues. The CDR3 protein is CSARGLAGELEQYF. The CDR3 bases are TGCAGTGCTAGGGGTCTAGCGGGAGAGTTAGAGCAGTACTTC.

A few counts support this clonotype. This chain uses TRBV6-1 with TRBJ2-1, with D possibly matching TRBD1 (7 bases). The CDR3 totals 15 residues. Germline CDR1 is MNHNS and CDR2 is SASEGT. The V end was cut by 8 bases, the J end by 3 bases, with 17 bases between. CDR3: CASGVEGAGYNEQFF. CDR3 nucleotides: TGTGCCAGCGGGGTGGAGGGGGCGGGCTACAATGAGCAGTTCTTC.

This clonotype turned up a few times. The rearrangement joins TRBV20-1 to TRBJ2-3; D call uncertain. V lost 3 bases and J lost 1, with 5 bases in between. The CDR3 extends over 12 amino acids. Germline assignment: CDR1 DFQATT and CDR2 SNEGSKA (reference sequence). CDR3 sequence: CSASRGTDTQYF. The CDR3 DNA sequence: TGCAGTGCTAGCCGGGGCACAGATACGCAGTATTTT.

The rearrangement uses TRBV2 and TRBJ2-7, with unresolved D. The CDR3 consists of 13 residues. V lost 8 bases to trimming and J lost 3 bases, with 14 bases between them. The germline V gene has CDR1 SNHLY and CDR2 FYNNEI. The CDR3 coding sequence is TGTGCCAGCGGGATCAGGCTTCTCTACGAGCAGTACTTC. Translating it yields CASGIRLLYEQYF.

This clonotype was seen a few times. The chain employs TRBV25-1 and TRBJ1-2, with a weak D call TRBD1 (5 bases). V gave up 6 bases and J gave up 0 bases, with 14 bases separating them. The CDR3 sequence is 15 residues long. Germline V CDR1 and CDR2: MGHDK, SYGVNS. The CDR3 loop reads CASSGMTVTNYGYTF. CDR3 DNA: TGTGCCAGCAGCGGAATGACAGTGACTAACTATGGCTACACCTTC.

The chain carries TRBV5-5 and TRBJ2-5; weak D call: TRBD2 (6 bases). Trimming stripped 4 bases from V and 5 bases from J, with 18 bases between. CDR1 is SGHKS, CDR2 YYEKEE, per germline (reference sequence). CDR3 size: 15 residues. The CDR3 here is CASSPGHGGRETQYF. The CDR3 nucleotides read TGTGCCAGCAGCCCTGGACACGGGGGACGGGAGACCCAGTACTTC.

This rearrangement joins TRBV5-6 to TRBJ2-7; TRBD1 or TRBD2 may be the D gene (5 bases each). With 3 bases removed from V and 0 bases from J, the gap between germline ends came to 10 bases. Germline-derived CDR1 and CDR2 are SGHDT and YYEEEE. The length of the CDR3 is 14 residues. The CDR3 sequence is CASSWGRSSYEQYF. In DNA form, the CDR3 reads TGTGCCAGCAGCTGGGGACGGTCCTCCTACGAGCAGTACTTC.

The chain is built from TRBV4-3 and TRBJ2-7; 7 bases fit TRBD1. Germline V CDR1 and CDR2: LGHNA, YSLEER. This CDR3 has 13 residues. V was pared by 4 bases and J by 7 bases, with 7 bases of the junction left unmatched. In nucleotides, the CDR3 is TGCGCCAGCAGCCTAGGGACAGCGCGGGAGCAGTACTTC. This translates into CASSLGTAREQYF.

This sequence joins TRBV5-4 and TRBJ1-1; D uncertain. Trimming removed 0 bases from V and 4 bases from J, with 7 bases in between. The CDR3 contains 13 residues. Germline-derived CDR1 and CDR2 are SGHNT and YYREEE (reference sequence). For the CDR3, the DNA is TGTGCCAGCAGCTTGGACGGGATCACTGAAGCTTTCTTT. The encoded protein is CASSLDGITEAFF.

The chain links TRBV15 to TRBJ1-1, with TRBD1 matching over 7 bases. The V segment lost 3 bases and the J segment 3 bases; nucleotides outside the gene matches: 10. Germline V gives CDR1 LNHNV, CDR2 YYDKDF (reference sequence). The length of the CDR3 is 16 residues. The CDR3 here is CATSSDRAVYDTEAFF. In nucleotides, the CDR3 is TGTGCCACCAGCAGCGACAGGGCTGTATATGACACTGAAGCTTTCTTT. The full variable domain, with the rest looked up from reference TRBV15 and TRBJ1-1, is DAMVIQNPRYQVTQFGKPVTLSCSQTLNHNVMYWYQQKSSQAPKLLFHYYDKDFNNEADTPDNFQSRRPNTSFCFLDIRSPGLGDTAMYLCATSSDRAVYDTEAFFGQGTRLTVV.